The present T cell receptor beta chain was sequenced within a study of shared clonotypes between healthy human individuals (dated by TCRdb to about 2020). In the study overall: The cohort comprised a couple of women and a few men aged 18 to 49 years. Leukapheresis yielded between about 0.85 and 10 billion PBMCs per donor. Blood TCR repertoires of about five healthy adults were deeply sequenced to estimate repertoire size and the extent of clonotype sharing between individuals. To increase sequencing depth and limit assay-specific biases, TCR repertoire library preparation and sequencing were carried out by different laboratories using diverse techniques. For each donor, three plates each were used for CD4 naive and CD4 memory, two plates were used for CD8 naive, and one plate was used for CD8 memory. Paper-wide results and their limitations: Larger estimated clonotype richness was generally found for naive subsets than for memory subsets. Rarefaction of sorted-subset datasets indicated incomplete sequencing despite the large sequencing depth. The genetic and exposure-history diversity represented was limited by the small number of donors. Higher generation probabilities were observed for clonotypes shared by all four sorted-subset donors than for non-shared clonotypes. Pairwise subsampling indicated that sequencing depth was expected to affect the degree of clonotype sharing among donors. Sampling was restricted to blood, and TCR repertoires in tissue are likely to differ from TCR repertoires in blood. Roughly 5% of naive CD4, 3.5% of naive CD8, approximately 2% of memory CD4, and approximately 0.39% of memory CD8 clonotypes were shared across a few donors.

This clone has only one observation. Its cognate antigen has yet to be identified. Nothing much larger sits one base from this clone, and base qualities are not available. At the junction V is shortened by 3 bases and J by 4 bases; bases outside the gene matches: 7. The CDR3 holds 15 amino acids from the cysteine to the phenylalanine. CDR3 DNA only is kept here, 45 bases in frame from base 1. Per the germline V gene (reference sequence), LNHNV is the CDR1 and YYDKDF is the CDR2. Using the deep immunoSEQ assay, multiplex PCR amplified TCR CDR3 regions from genomic DNA. For each cell subset, the extracted genomic DNA was distributed evenly across all wells of several immunoSEQ 96-well plates, and each plate served as one replicate. For sorted subsets, each replicate PCR was loaded with 150 to 250 ng genomic DNA, equivalent to 30,000 or so T cell genomes. The purified libraries were quantified using a Qubit 3.0 fluorometer, sized with a Bioanalyzer 2100, and then quantified again using the KAPA Library Quantification kit. Each immunoSEQ 96-well plate was sequenced on its own single-read 150-cycle Illumina NextSeq 550 flow cell. Per the authors' processing: Because only junctional sequences without quality scores were contained in the immunoSEQ output, filtering matching that applied to full-length reads could not be performed. Sequences were annotated with PyIR, a Python wrapper for IgBLAST v1.9, using IMGT germline references to assign V/J genes and CDR3. Reads were removed for weak V/J assignments (E-value above 1e-6), missing CDR3, stop codons, out-of-frame junctions, or ambiguous translated residues. A V3J clonotype was defined by an identical inferred V gene, J gene, and CDR3 amino acid sequence. Percentage overlap between repertoires was computed as shared unique clonotypes divided by the size of the smaller repertoire. Repertoire richness was assessed with RTK rarefaction, the Chao1 estimator, and Recon v2.1 estimates of unobserved clonotypes. OLGA was used to compute generation probabilities for all TCRbeta clonotypes that the gDNA method yielded from a handful of donors. The table was pulled from immuneACCESS by TCRdb, which kept in-frame rearrangements only. Such tables lose some clones; where checked, under half of the loss comes from unresolved V genes, and the rest has no known cause. V and J calls and clone size are as listed in that table; D and trimming were resolved from the DNA. The sample records 1,400,000 or so clones, approximately 98.5% of which are singletons. Over 0.3% of the sample is taken by the ten largest.

Healthy HIV-negative adults with no recently reported acute infections or vaccinations were included as donors. Every donor was a Caucasian adult residing in Nashville, Tennessee, USA. CD4+ T cells were enriched by magnetic negative selection; naive cells were then positively selected on CD45RA, and the negative fraction formed the memory subset. After blood collection by leukapheresis, PBMCs were isolated using Ficoll-Histopaque density gradient centrifugation and then cryopreserved in the vapor phase of liquid nitrogen. Purity and quantity of every magnetically sorted T cell population were checked by analytical flow cytometry. Genomic DNA was isolated from each sorted fraction and quantified by UV absorbance on a Nanodrop 2000c.

This receptor was taken from a man aged 25-45 years in good health. The rearrangement combines TRBV15 with TRBJ2-5, and 8 junction bases match TRBD1. The sequencing input was naive CD4+ T cells sorted from blood. Taken with the paper, the label for cell subset or site translates to: CD45RA+ positively selected. The DNA sequence is given as TGTGCCACCAGCAGGGGATCAGGGGGCTTAGAGACCCAGTACTTC. Its coded protein is CATSRGSGGLETQYF.